Shown below are 32 T cell receptor beta chains from a single sample sequenced in a study of early T cells in non-severe SARS-CoV-2 infection. MiXCR was run by TCRdb on the 5' RACE reads, yielding one entry per CDR3 protein. The profile shows tens of thousands of distinct CDR3 sequences, 20% of them singletons. Sequenced material: whole blood, taken at baseline. These receptors were collected from an adult who was a healthcare worker with PCR-confirmed SARS-CoV-2 infection or an uninfected control (not recorded which).

The V and J genes are TRBV11-1 and TRBJ1-1, with a possible D match to TRBD1 (6 bases). Looked up from germline, CDR1 is SGHAT and CDR2 is FQDESV (reference sequence). The length of the CDR3 is 13 residues. V was shortened by 5 bases and J by 3 bases, with 10 bases between the two germline ends. The CDR3 is CASSPNRDTEAFF. The CDR3 DNA reads as TGTGCCAGCAGCCCGAACAGGGACACTGAAGCTTTCTTT. Drawing the rest from reference TRBV11-1 and TRBJ1-1, the complete variable domain is EAEVAQSPRYKITEKSQAVAFWCDPISGHATLYWYRQILGQGPELLVQFQDESVVDDSQLPKDRFSAERLKGVDSTLKIQPAELGDSAMYLCASSPNRDTEAFFGQGTRLTVV.

Details on this clonotype: A junction end diverges from the germline sequence, so it may reflect a read error. The V call is TRBV13, the J call TRBJ2-7, with D possibly being TRBD1 or TRBD2 (6 bases each). From germline, CDR1 is PRHDT and CDR2 FYEKMQ (reference sequence). This CDR3 has 14 amino acids. CDR3 sequence (DNA): TGTGCCAGCAGCTTGGGCCGCGCTGGGGGGCCAATCAAGTTC. The encoded protein is CASSLGRAGGPIKF.

The rearrangement uses TRBV5-1 and TRBJ2-3; D uncertain. This CDR3 contains 12 residues. CDR1 SGHRS and CDR2 YFSETQ come from the germline V gene. V shed 3 bases and J shed 2 bases, with 4 bases lying between them. In DNA form, the CDR3 reads TGCGCCAGCAGCTCTAACACAGATACGCAGTATTTT. It codes for CASSSNTDTQYF. Using reference TRBV5-1 and TRBJ2-3 for the parts outside the CDR3, the full variable domain is KAGVTQTPRYLIKTRGQQVTLSCSPISGHRSVSWYQQTPGQGLQFLFEYFSETQRNKGNFPGRFSGRQFSNSRSEMNVSTLELGDSALYLCASSSNTDTQYFGPGTRLTVL.

This chain uses TRBV6-2 or TRBV6-3 with TRBJ2-7; weak D call: TRBD1 (6 bases). The germline V gene encodes CDR1 MNHEY and CDR2 SVGEGT. Trimming took 7 bases from V and 2 from J, leaving 12 bases between them. The CDR3 loop spans 13 amino acids. In DNA, the CDR3 is TGTGCCAGCAATACAGGGACCGCCTACGAGCAGTACTTC. It is translated as CASNTGTAYEQYF.

This clonotype was detected many times. The chain is built from TRBV6-2 or TRBV6-3 and TRBJ2-2; D is uncertain. From germline, CDR1 is MNHEY and CDR2 SVGEGT. V was shortened by 5 bases and J by 7 bases, with 11 bases between the two germline ends. The CDR3 covers 13 residues. In DNA form, the CDR3 reads TGTGCCAGCAGTCCCCTCGTGGGCGGGGAGCTGTTTTTT. The encoded protein is CASSPLVGGELFF.

The chain couples TRBV4-1 to TRBJ1-1; D is unclear. Germline-derived CDR1 and CDR2 are MGHRA and YSYEKL. V shed 0 bases and J shed 0 bases, with 8 bases lying between them. This CDR3 is built from 15 residues. The CDR3 protein is CASSQEEGVNTEAFF. DNA for the CDR3: TGCGCCAGCAGCCAAGAGGAGGGAGTGAACACTGAAGCTTTCTTT.

The chain carries TRBV7-9 and TRBJ2-2; no clear D. Germline CDR1 SEHNR, CDR2 FQNEAQ (reference sequence). The germline V and J ends were trimmed by 4 bases and 3 bases, with 12 bases remaining between them. This CDR3 contains 15 residues. The CDR3 DNA reads TGTGCCAGCAGCTACGTAGTGCAGGACACCGGGGAGCTGTTTTTT. It codes for CASSYVVQDTGELFF.

J is TRBJ2-7 and V is TRBV7-9, with D perhaps TRBD1 (7 bases). This CDR3 comprises 16 residues. Trimming shortened V by 0 bases and J by 3 bases, and 15 bases separated the two germline ends. Germline values: CDR1 SEHNR, CDR2 FQNEAQ (reference sequence). CDR3 sequence (DNA): TGTGCCAGCAGCTTAGCGCCGGAGGGACAGCACTACGAGCAGTACTTC. Translated: CASSLAPEGQHYEQYF. Full variable domain (rest looked up from reference TRBV7-9 and TRBJ2-7): DTGVSQNPRHKITKRGQNVTFRCDPISEHNRLYWYRQTLGQGPEFLTYFQNEAQLEKSRLLSDRFSAERPKGSFSTLEIQRTEQGDSAMYLCASSLAPEGQHYEQYFGPGTRLTVT.

This clonotype was observed a handful of times. The rearrangement uses TRBV5-1 and TRBJ2-5, with D possibly matching TRBD2 (5 bases). V was clipped by 2 bases and J by 2 bases, with 13 bases between them. The CDR3 loop spans 15 amino acids. Germline V gives CDR1 SGHRS, CDR2 YFSETQ. The CDR3 coding sequence is TGCGCCAGCAGCTTAACGGGGATCCTACAAGAGACCCAGTACTTC. It specifies CASSLTGILQETQYF.

V is TRBV2 and J is TRBJ2-1, with TRBD2 matching over 7 bases. Germline CDR1 reads SNHLY; CDR2 reads FYNNEI. Losses at the gene ends were 8 bases for V and 2 bases for J; bases not matched to a gene: 9. The CDR3 length is 15 residues. DNA of the CDR3: TGTGCCAGCTCGAGGGCGGGAGAAACCTACAATGAGCAGTTCTTC. It encodes CASSRAGETYNEQFF.

A few counts support this clonotype. The rearrangement joins TRBV20-1 to TRBJ2-2; 7 nucleotides line up with TRBD1. V lost 1 base and J lost 2; bases outside the gene matches: 4. The CDR3 has 15 amino acids. The germline V gene encodes CDR1 DFQATT and CDR2 SNEGSKA (reference sequence). CDR3 DNA: TGCAGTGCTAGAGTAGGACAGGCAAACACCGGGGAGCTGTTTTTT. Translating it yields CSARVGQANTGELFF.

The table lists this clonotype with a few counts. The chain carries TRBV6-5 and TRBJ2-5, with D possibly being TRBD1 or TRBD2 (5 bases each). Germline CDR1 MNHEY, CDR2 SVGAGI. V lost 7 bases and J 7 bases, leaving 16 bases between the germline ends. This CDR3 is built from 13 residues. Here the CDR3 DNA reads TGTGCCAGCACCCGGGACCGAGGTTCGACCCAGTACTTC. This gives the protein CASTRDRGSTQYF.

The chain has TRBV20-1 and TRBJ1-5, with unresolved D. Between the trimmed V and J ends, which lost 3 bases and 3 bases, there was a span of 9 bases. The CDR3 sequence is 13 residues long. Per the germline V gene, CDR1 is DFQATT and CDR2 is SNEGSKA (reference sequence). CDR3 sequence: CSASTVNNQPQHF. The CDR3 DNA sequence: TGCAGTGCTAGCACAGTTAACAATCAGCCCCAGCATTTT.

This chain links TRBV6-1 with TRBJ2-3; D call uncertain. This CDR3 contains 13 residues. CDR1 is MNHNS and CDR2 is SASEGT in the germline V gene. The V end was cut by 4 bases, the J end by 6 bases, with 11 bases between. The CDR3 sequence: CASSGSVEDTQYF. Written as DNA, the CDR3 is TGTGCCAGCAGTGGATCGGTGGAGGATACGCAGTATTTT.

The chain links TRBV21-1 to TRBJ2-5; the DNA was not compared with TRBD2, the D call given in the table. TRBV21-1 is a documented pseudogene. The length of the CDR3 is 15 residues. The CDR3 bases are TGTGCCAGCAGCAAAACCACTAGCGGGGGAGAGACCCAGTACTTC. Amino acid sequence: CASSKTTSGGETQYF.

The sample holds a few counts of this clonotype. V is TRBV2 and J is TRBJ1-6, with TRBD1 as a possible D gene (6 bases). The V gene's germline CDR1 is SNHLY and CDR2 FYNNEI. The CDR3 runs 14 residues. Trimming pared 8 bases from V and 5 bases from J, leaving 13 bases between. The CDR3 is CASQQGLDNSPLHF. The CDR3 nucleotides are TGTGCCAGCCAACAGGGCTTGGATAATTCACCCCTCCACTTT.

The chain carries TRBV11-2 and TRBJ1-1; 8 bases fit TRBD1. The CDR3 totals 15 residues. Germline lookup yields CDR1 SGHAT and CDR2 FQNNGV. Losses at the gene ends were 5 bases for V and 4 bases for J; bases not matched to a gene: 9. The CDR3 coding sequence is TGTGCCAGCAGCCAGTCCACAGGGGGAGTCACTGAAGCTTTCTTT. Its protein product is CASSQSTGGVTEAFF. Looking up the rest from reference TRBV11-2 and TRBJ1-1 gives the full variable domain: EAGVAQSPRYKIIEKRQSVAFWCNPISGHATLYWYQQILGQGPKLLIQFQNNGVVDDSQLPKDRFSAERLKGVDSTLKIQPAKLEDSAVYLCASSQSTGGVTEAFFGQGTRLTVV.

This clonotype was counted many times. V usage is TRBV7-2 and J usage is TRBJ1-6; D may be TRBD1 (5 bases). V dropped 6 bases and J dropped 0 bases, with 12 bases sitting between them. The CDR3 consists of 16 residues. Germline V lookup: CDR1 SGHTA, CDR2 FQGNSA. The CDR3 sequence: CASRHRSSSYNSPLHF. The CDR3 coding sequence is TGTGCCAGCAGACACAGGTCGAGCTCCTATAATTCACCCCTCCACTTT.

The CDR3 reads CASSPYTGELFF. Written as DNA, the CDR3 is TGCGCCAGCAGCCCCTACACCGGGGAGCTGTTTTTT. The J gene is TRBJ2-2, the V gene TRBV5-1; D is unclear. With 4 bases removed from V and 3 bases from J, the gap between germline ends came to 4 bases. CDR1 and CDR2 (germline): SGHRS, YFSETQ. The CDR3 is made up of 12 amino acids. Full variable domain (rest looked up from reference TRBV5-1 and TRBJ2-2): KAGVTQTPRYLIKTRGQQVTLSCSPISGHRSVSWYQQTPGQGLQFLFEYFSETQRNKGNFPGRFSGRQFSNSRSEMNVSTLELGDSALYLCASSPYTGELFFGEGSRLTVL.

This clonotype has only a few counts. The CDR3 here is CASSYVSGQGYTF. As DNA, the CDR3 is TGTGCCAGCAGTTATGTATCGGGGCAAGGCTACACCTTC. The chain combines TRBV6-5 with TRBJ1-2; D is perhaps TRBD1 (5 bases). V was pared by 3 bases and J by 8 bases, with 13 bases between. The CDR3 covers 13 residues. Germline CDR1 reads MNHEY; CDR2 reads SVGAGI.

The V call is TRBV5-4, the J call TRBJ1-1, with TRBD1 matching 7 bases. V dropped 0 bases and J dropped 2; count of bases not matched to a gene: 4. The CDR3 covers 15 residues. In germline, CDR1 is SGHNT, CDR2 YYREEE (reference sequence). The CDR3 reads CASSLDTGVNTEAFF. The CDR3 DNA follows: TGTGCCAGCAGCTTGGACACAGGGGTAAACACTGAAGCTTTCTTT.

This clonotype was seen a few times. The genes are TRBV3-1 and TRBJ1-5, with no clear D. Trimming took off 0 bases at V and 3 bases at J, with 6 bases between the two ends. From germline, CDR1 is LGHDT and CDR2 YNNKEL (reference sequence). This CDR3 has 14 residues. The CDR3 DNA sequence: TGTGCCAGCAGCCAAGAGCAGGCCAATCAGCCCCAGCATTTT. It encodes CASSQEQANQPQHF.

This chain uses TRBV20-1 with TRBJ2-2; 8 positions agree with TRBD1. The CDR3 runs to 14 residues. Germline V CDR1 and CDR2: DFQATT, SNEGSKA (reference sequence). Trimming removed 6 bases from V and 1 base from J; junction bases left unmatched: 4. CDR3 sequence reads: CSANRGWNTGELFF. The CDR3 DNA follows: TGCAGTGCGAACAGGGGGTGGAACACCGGGGAGCTGTTTTTT.

This clonotype was observed many times. The chain recombines TRBV7-8 with TRBJ2-7; the D is unclear. Germline V gives CDR1 SGHVS, CDR2 FQNEAQ. V was pared by 3 bases and J by 4 bases, with 10 bases between. The CDR3 contains 13 residues. The CDR3 region has the DNA TGTGCCAGCAGCTTGAGTACTTATTACGAGCAGTACTTC. This translates into CASSLSTYYEQYF. The variable domain in full, with the rest retrieved from reference TRBV7-8 and TRBJ2-7, is GAGVSQSPRYKVAKRGQDVALRCDPISGHVSLFWYQQALGQGPEFLTYFQNEAQLDKSGLPSDRFFAERPEGSVSTLKIQRTQQEDSAVYLCASSLSTYYEQYFGPGTRLTVT.

This clonotype occurred once. The chain combines TRBV5-4 with TRBJ1-1; D uncertain. The V end lost 4 bases, the J end lost 7 bases, and 11 bases lay between the germline ends. The CDR3 covers 12 residues. CDR1 is SGHNT and CDR2 is YYREEE in the germline V gene (reference sequence). CDR3 nucleotide sequence: TGTGCCAGCAGCAACAGCCGACTTGAAGCTTTCTTT. Protein product: CASSNSRLEAFF.

There are many counts of this clonotype. The chain carries TRBV7-3 and TRBJ2-2; 12 bases match TRBD2. Trimming took 1 base from V and 4 from J; bases not matched to a gene: 10. Germline V CDR1 and CDR2: SGHTA, FQGTGA. The CDR3 has 19 amino acids. This CDR3 is CASSLSPSGGASGTGELFF. The CDR3 DNA sequence: TGTGCCAGCAGCTTAAGCCCTAGCGGGGGGGCCTCAGGCACCGGGGAGCTGTTTTTT.

V is TRBV5-8 and J is TRBJ1-1; a weak D match, TRBD1 (6 bases). CDR1 SGHTS and CDR2 YDEGEE come from the germline V gene. Trimming shortened V by 4 bases and J by 0 bases, and 10 bases separated the two germline ends. This CDR3 region has 14 residues. The CDR3 region is CASSPQGMNTEAFF. CDR3 DNA sequence: TGTGCCAGCAGCCCGCAGGGGATGAACACTGAAGCTTTCTTT.

The gene calls are TRBV9 and TRBJ2-7, with D possibly TRBD2 on 5 matching bases. The CDR3 has 12 amino acids. Trimming shortened V by 4 bases and J by 8 bases, and 13 bases separated the two germline ends. Germline values: CDR1 SGDLS, CDR2 YYNGEE. The CDR3: CASSPYGDQQYF. CDR3 coding DNA: TGTGCCAGCAGCCCTTACGGGGATCAGCAGTACTTC.

The chain uses TRBV18 and TRBJ2-7; TRBD1 matches at 9 bases. Germline CDR1 is KGHSH and CDR2 is LQKENI. The CDR3 runs to 14 residues. Trimming at V came to 3 bases and at J to 5 bases, leaving 5 bases not matched to a gene. The CDR3 nucleotides are TGTGCCAGCTCACCCGGGACAGGGAGCGACGAGCAGTACTTC. It is translated as CASSPGTGSDEQYF. The whole variable domain, filled in from reference TRBV18 and TRBJ2-7, reads NAGVMQNPRHLVRRRGQEARLRCSPMKGHSHVYWYRQLPEEGLKFMVYLQKENIIDESGMPKERFSAEFPKEGPSILRIQQVVRGDSAAYFCASSPGTGSDEQYFGPGTRLTVT.

This clonotype has ten or more counts. V is TRBV18 and J is TRBJ2-7, with 8 nucleotides matching TRBD1. Per the germline V gene, CDR1 is KGHSH and CDR2 is LQKENI. The length of the CDR3 is 14 residues. With 3 bases clipped from V and 2 bases from J, the junction kept 3 bases outside the gene matches. CDR3 loop: CASSPGTGTYEQYF. Written as DNA, the CDR3 is TGTGCCAGCTCACCCGGGACAGGCACCTACGAGCAGTACTTC. The full variable domain, with the rest looked up from reference TRBV18 and TRBJ2-7, is NAGVMQNPRHLVRRRGQEARLRCSPMKGHSHVYWYRQLPEEGLKFMVYLQKENIIDESGMPKERFSAEFPKEGPSILRIQQVVRGDSAAYFCASSPGTGTYEQYFGPGTRLTVT.

This clonotype was detected a few times. The chain couples TRBV20-1 to TRBJ2-2, with TRBD2 matching over 9 bases. Per the germline V gene, CDR1 is DFQATT and CDR2 is SNEGSKA (reference sequence). J was trimmed by 6 bases and V by 4 bases; bases with no gene match: 9. The CDR3 extends over 15 amino acids. The CDR3 reads CSAKGASGISGELFF. The CDR3 DNA sequence: TGCAGTGCTAAGGGGGCTAGCGGGATCTCCGGGGAGCTGTTTTTT.

CDR3 sequence (DNA): TGTGCCAGCAGCCAGGGCTCTAGCGGGGGTTACGAGCAGTACTTC. Its protein product is CASSQGSSGGYEQYF. This chain uses TRBV3-1 with TRBJ2-7, with TRBD2 matching over 10 bases. Germline values: CDR1 LGHDT, CDR2 YNNKEL (reference sequence). This CDR3 is 15 amino acids long. After removal of 3 bases from V and 4 bases from J, the junction contained 6 bases not matched to a gene.